The rows below give T cell receptor beta chains drawn from one sample of a study of blood T cell repertoires in COVID-19. Clones were sequenced by immunoSEQ multiplex PCR, and TCRdb holds only the in-frame ones, with some missing. The sample lists more than 300,000 clones; about nine tenths were seen once. Specimen: PBMCs or T cells enriched from blood (not recorded which). The source of these receptors is a man aged 30 to 45 who had recovered from COVID-19. Each CDR3 is given with its conserved first and last residue. Each record gives: V gene, clone size, J gene, D gene, CDR3 DNA, CDR3 protein. A D gene is named only where the DNA matches it firmly. The listing skips clone size in some rows; elsewhere it reads once, few, many or a size class.

v_call: TRBV27
clone_size: NA
j_call: TRBJ2-1
d_call: NA
cdr3_nt: TGTGCCAGCTGCCTCGGGAGCTCCTACAATGAGCAGTTCTTC
cdr3_aa: CASCLGSSYNEQFF

v_call: TRBV7-2
clone_size: NA
j_call: TRBJ1-1
d_call: TRBD1
cdr3_nt: TGTGCCAGCAGCGCGACAGGGACCACTGAAGCTTTCTTT
cdr3_aa: CASSATGTTEAFF

v_call: TRBV4-1
clone_size: NA
j_call: TRBJ2-1
d_call: NA
cdr3_nt: TGCGCCAGCAGACACGGTACAGGGTCTAGGGATGAGCAGTTCTTC
cdr3_aa: CASRHGTGSRDEQFF

v_call: TRBV27
clone_size: NA
j_call: TRBJ2-5
d_call: NA
cdr3_nt: TGTGCCAGCAGTTTATGGCCCCAAGAGACCCAGTACTTC
cdr3_aa: CASSLWPQETQYF

v_call: TRBV19
clone_size: NA
j_call: TRBJ1-4
d_call: TRBD1
cdr3_nt: TGTGCCAGTAGCCGGGACAGGGCGGCTGAAAAACTGTTTTTT
cdr3_aa: CASSRDRAAEKLFF

v_call: TRBV18
clone_size: once
j_call: TRBJ2-1
d_call: NA
cdr3_nt: TGTGCCAGCTCTTCCGCGGAGGGGTCACTTCGAGGGCAGTTCTTC
cdr3_aa: CASSSAEGSLRGQFF

v_call: TRBV28
clone_size: NA
j_call: TRBJ1-6
d_call: NA
cdr3_nt: TGTGCCAGCAGGCCAACAGGGATCTATAATTCACCCCTCCACTTT
cdr3_aa: CASRPTGIYNSPLHF

v_call: TRBV1
clone_size: NA
j_call: TRBJ2-5
d_call: NA
cdr3_nt: TGCACCAGCATTGGTCCTAGCGGGAGGACCCAAGAGACCCAGTACTTC
cdr3_aa: CTSIGPSGRTQETQYF

v_call: TRBV6-5
clone_size: NA
j_call: TRBJ1-6
d_call: NA
cdr3_nt: TGTGCCAGCAGTTACTCGCCGGCAGGGGATAATTCACCCCTCCACTTT
cdr3_aa: CASSYSPAGDNSPLHF

v_call: TRBV6-6
clone_size: NA
j_call: TRBJ2-7
d_call: NA
cdr3_nt: TGTGCCAGCAGTTGGGTCCGGGGAGAGCAGTACTTC
cdr3_aa: CASSWVRGEQYF

v_call: TRBV7-9
clone_size: NA
j_call: TRBJ2-7
d_call: NA
cdr3_nt: TGTGCCAGCAGCTTAGTATTAGTGGGGCAGGGCTCAAACGAGCAGTACTTC
cdr3_aa: CASSLVLVGQGSNEQYF

v_call: TRBV2
clone_size: NA
j_call: TRBJ1-1
d_call: NA
cdr3_nt: TGTGCCAGCATAGCGGGGCGGGGCACTGAAGCTTTCTTT
cdr3_aa: CASIAGRGTEAFF

v_call: TRBV2
clone_size: NA
j_call: TRBJ2-7
d_call: TRBD2
cdr3_nt: TGTGCCAGCAGTGAAGGGGTTAGCGGGTTCTACGAGCAGTACTTC
cdr3_aa: CASSEGVSGFYEQYF